This TCR beta chain derives from a study of molecular identifiers for immune sequencing clone quantification. Germline-derived CDR1 and CDR2 are SGHDN and FVKESK. This CDR3 has 14 residues. Trimming removed 2 bases at V and 5 bases at J, with 9 bases between. TCRdb re-derived calls from the PCR reads in MiXCR, one entry per CDR3 protein. The data show more than 450,000 distinct CDR3 sequences, 20% to 25% seen once. About this clonotype: A read error may explain this, as a much larger clone is one base away.

Researchers sorted naive CD8 T cells as cells that were CD8+CD4-CCR7+CD45RA+. This sequence was found in a human donor in good health. Some libraries in this study had Jurkat cell RNA spiked in. The sample was naive CD8+ T cells from blood, with Jurkat cell RNA spiked in. Subset here: FACS-sorted CD8+CD4-CCR7+CD45RA+ naive T cells. The V gene is TRBV14, the J gene TRBJ2-2; D may be TRBD2 (5 bases). Here the CDR3 reads CASSQRRTTGELFF. The CDR3 DNA reads as TGTGCCAGCAGCCAAAGACGGACTACCGGGGAGCTGTTTTTT.